One and the same sample provided the 21 T cell receptor beta chains below, sequenced in a study of blood T cell repertoires in COVID-19. Some clones are missing from TCRdb's copy, which holds only in-frame ones; the method was immunoSEQ multiplex PCR. The repertoire consists of tens of thousands of clones, with less than 95% occurring once and the leading ten covering approximately 0.49%. The sample consisted of peripheral blood. The receptors shown here come from a man over 45 with COVID-19, enrolled during active disease.

The chain carries TRBV7-8 and TRBJ2-1; TRBD2 matches 14 bases. Losses at the gene ends were 4 bases for V and 3 bases for J; bases not matched to a gene: 5. This CDR3 has 17 amino acids. Looked up from germline, CDR1 is SGHVS and CDR2 is FQNEAQ. The CDR3 bases are TGTGCCAGCAGCTCGGGACTAGCGGGAGCTCTCTACAATGAGCAGTTCTTC. It yields the protein CASSSGLAGALYNEQFF.

The V call is TRBV6-5, the J call TRBJ2-1, with TRBD2 matching 12 bases. The CDR3 extends over 14 amino acids. Germline V CDR1 and CDR2: MNHEY, SVGAGI. V shed 9 bases and J 7 bases; nucleotides not matched to a gene: 7. In DNA, the CDR3 is TGTGCCAGTAGACTAGCGGGAGAAGAGAATGAGCAGTTCTTC. Its translation is CASRLAGEENEQFF.

The rearrangement uses TRBV14 and TRBJ2-5, with 7 bases that match TRBD1. The CDR3 sequence is 15 residues long. CDR1 is SGHDN and CDR2 is FVKESK in the germline V gene. V lost 0 bases and J lost 5; bases outside the gene matches: 6. CDR3 in DNA: TGTGCCAGCAGCCAAGATCGAGGGGGCTGGGAGACCCAGTACTTC. Its protein product is CASSQDRGGWETQYF.

V is TRBV12-3 or TRBV12-4 and J is TRBJ2-5; the D is unclear. V dropped 3 bases and J dropped 4 bases, with 9 bases sitting between them. The CDR3 is 13 amino acids. The CDR3 is CASSFLIGETQYF. DNA of the CDR3: TGTGCCAGCAGTTTCTTGATCGGAGAGACCCAGTACTTC.

J is TRBJ1-1 and V is TRBV28; D remains unclear. The V end was cut by 3 bases, the J end by 5 bases, with 4 bases between. This CDR3 comprises 11 residues. Germline V gene lookup returns CDR1 MDHEN and CDR2 SYDVKM. CDR3 in DNA: TGTGCCAGCAGTTTTAATACTGAAGCTTTCTTT. This sequence encodes CASSFNTEAFF.

For the CDR3, the DNA is TGTGCCACCAGTGCACCGGGACTAGTAGGCAATGAGCAGTTCTTC. Residues: CATSAPGLVGNEQFF. The V gene is TRBV24-1, the J gene TRBJ2-1; the match to TRBD2 covers 8 bases. Germline-derived CDR1 and CDR2 are KGHDR and SFDVKD. With V trimmed by 5 bases and J by 6 bases, 8 bases remained unmatched. This CDR3 has 15 amino acids.

This chain links TRBV10-3 with TRBJ1-1, with D tentatively TRBD1 (5 bases). CDR3 length: 12 residues. The germline gives CDR1 ENHRY, CDR2 SYGVKD. Trimming took off 6 bases at V and 5 bases at J, with 10 bases between the two ends. The CDR3 nucleotides read TGTGCCATCAGCCCCGGGGGAACTGAAGCTTTCTTT. This gives the protein CAISPGGTEAFF.

This clone has a handful of counts. The gene calls are TRBV7-8 and TRBJ1-2; 8 nucleotides line up with TRBD1. This CDR3 comprises 16 residues. The V gene end was trimmed by 5 bases and the J gene end by 1 base; junction bases not matched to a gene: 9. In germline, CDR1 is SGHVS, CDR2 FQNEAQ. CDR3 sequence reads: CASSTWDRRSNYGYTF. The CDR3, as DNA: TGTGCCAGCAGCACCTGGGACAGGCGAAGTAACTATGGCTACACCTTC. The full variable domain, its missing parts supplied by reference TRBV7-8 and TRBJ1-2, is GAGVSQSPRYKVAKRGQDVALRCDPISGHVSLFWYQQALGQGPEFLTYFQNEAQLDKSGLPSDRFFAERPEGSVSTLKIQRTQQEDSAVYLCASSTWDRRSNYGYTFGSGTRLTVV.

The chain carries TRBV6-4 and TRBJ1-5, with TRBD1 identical over 7 bases. Per the germline V gene, CDR1 is MRHNA and CDR2 is SNTAGT. This CDR3 region has 16 residues. Unmatched junction bases numbered 14, after V lost 10 bases and J lost 2 bases. CDR3 residues: CAKMVTGERRNQPQHF. The CDR3 nucleotides are TGTGCCAAAATGGTAACAGGGGAAAGGCGCAATCAGCCCCAGCATTTT.

The chain joins TRBV5-1 to TRBJ1-2, with D tentatively TRBD1 (5 bases). The CDR3 length is 15 residues. Trimming removed 4 bases at V and 4 bases at J, with 17 bases between. CDR1 SGHRS and CDR2 YFSETQ come from the germline V gene. The CDR3 loop reads CASSPPAGPLYGYTF. The CDR3 nucleotides are TGCGCCAGCAGCCCCCCGGCGGGGCCGCTCTATGGCTACACCTTC.

The table lists this clone with a count of one. V and J are TRBV7-9 and TRBJ1-4, with 9 bases aligning to TRBD1. The ends lost 5 bases at V and 2 bases at J; junction bases unmatched: 3. The CDR3 has 15 residues. Looked up from germline, CDR1 is SEHNR and CDR2 is FQNEAQ (reference sequence). CDR3 nucleotides: TGTGCCAGCAGCCAAACAGGGGGCACTAATGAAAAACTGTTTTTT. Its protein product is CASSQTGGTNEKLFF. Supplemented by reference TRBV7-9 and TRBJ1-4, the full variable domain reads DTGVSQNPRHKITKRGQNVTFRCDPISEHNRLYWYRQTLGQGPEFLTYFQNEAQLEKSRLLSDRFSAERPKGSFSTLEIQRTEQGDSAMYLCASSQTGGTNEKLFFGSGTQLSVL.

The chain links TRBV7-2 to TRBJ2-7; TRBD1 agrees at 8 bases. The trim removed 5 bases at V and 1 base at J, leaving 7 bases unmatched. Per the germline V gene, CDR1 is SGHTA and CDR2 is FQGNSA. The CDR3 is 15 residues long. The CDR3 loop reads CASSIRDRNSYEQYF. The CDR3, as DNA: TGTGCCAGCAGCATCCGGGACAGGAATTCCTACGAGCAGTACTTC. Variable domain in full (rest from reference TRBV7-2 and TRBJ2-7): GAGVSQSPSNKVTEKGKDVELRCDPISGHTALYWYRQSLGQGLEFLIYFQGNSAPDKSGLPSDRFSAERTGGSVSTLTIQRTQQEDSAVYLCASSIRDRNSYEQYFGPGTRLTVT.

This clone was found once. The chain employs TRBV4-2 and TRBJ2-7; D ambiguous. CDR3 length: 12 amino acids. CDR1 is LGHNA and CDR2 is YNFKEQ in the germline V gene. The ends were cut back, 4 bases at V and 1 base at J, with 5 bases in the middle. The CDR3 DNA sequence: TGTGCCAGCAGCCGAGGATCCTACGAGCAGTACTTC. Its translation: CASSRGSYEQYF.

The CDR3 reads CASSKWYTPTYEQYF. The CDR3, as DNA: TGTGCCAGCAGCAAATGGTACACCCCCACCTACGAGCAGTACTTC. This chain joins TRBV6-5 and TRBJ2-7; D unclear. Trimming pared 6 bases from V and 2 bases from J, leaving 17 bases between. This CDR3 region has 15 residues. From germline, CDR1 is MNHEY and CDR2 SVGAGI.

The DNA for the CDR3 is TGTGCCAGCAGCCCCCAGGGGAAAGTCACGGATACGCAGTATTTT. It codes for CASSPQGKVTDTQYF. The chain combines TRBV9 with TRBJ2-3; D is possibly TRBD1 (6 bases). The CDR3 is made up of 15 amino acids. Germline V CDR1 and CDR2: SGDLS, YYNGEE. V lost 4 bases, J lost 6 bases, and 18 bases lay in between.

This chain connects TRBV29-1 to TRBJ2-1; D is perhaps TRBD1 (5 bases). V lost 2 bases, J lost 12 bases, and 14 bases lay in between. The CDR3 has 12 residues. Looked up from germline, CDR1 is SQVTM and CDR2 is ANQGSEA. For the CDR3, the DNA is TGCAGCGTTGAACCCGCCCAGGGTTTGCAGTTCTTC. It specifies CSVEPAQGLQFF.

This clone was detected only once. J is TRBJ2-3 and V is TRBV19, with 11 bases that match TRBD2. Looked up from germline, CDR1 is LNHDA and CDR2 is SQIVND (reference sequence). After removal of 3 bases from V and 2 bases from J, the junction contained 4 bases not matched to a gene. CDR3 size: 16 residues. The CDR3 DNA sequence: TGTGCCAGTAGTATGGGGGGACTAGCGGCCACAGATACGCAGTATTTT. The encoded protein is CASSMGGLAATDTQYF. The variable domain in full, with the rest retrieved from reference TRBV19 and TRBJ2-3, is DGGITQSPKYLFRKEGQNVTLSCEQNLNHDAMYWYRQDPGQGLRLIYYSQIVNDFQKGDIAEGYSVSREKKESFPLTVTSAQKNPTAFYLCASSMGGLAATDTQYFGPGTRLTVL.

The chain combines TRBV27 with TRBJ2-3; TRBD2 matches 8 bases. Germline CDR1 MNHEY, CDR2 SMNVEV (reference sequence). This CDR3 comprises 15 residues. The V gene end was trimmed by 8 bases and the J gene end by 2 bases; junction bases not matched to a gene: 9. CDR3 nucleotides: TGTGCCAGCGCCCTATTTAGCGGGGTCACAGATACGCAGTATTTT. Protein sequence: CASALFSGVTDTQYF.

A single count supports this clone. This sequence joins TRBV19 and TRBJ1-1; D unclear. CDR1 is LNHDA and CDR2 is SQIVND in the germline V gene (reference sequence). Trimming pared 5 bases from V and 8 bases from J, leaving 18 bases between. CDR3 length: 14 residues. Here the CDR3 reads CASSPSVSTIEAFF. CDR3 sequence (DNA): TGTGCCAGTAGTCCCTCAGTAAGTACGATCGAAGCTTTCTTT. Full variable domain (remainder filled in from reference TRBV19 and TRBJ1-1): DGGITQSPKYLFRKEGQNVTLSCEQNLNHDAMYWYRQDPGQGLRLIYYSQIVNDFQKGDIAEGYSVSREKKESFPLTVTSAQKNPTAFYLCASSPSVSTIEAFFGQGTRLTVV.

The genes are TRBV18 and TRBJ1-4, with 8 nucleotides matching TRBD1. The V gene end was trimmed by 5 bases and the J gene end by 7 bases; junction bases not matched to a gene: 6. The CDR3 is 14 amino acids. The germline CDR1 and CDR2 sequences are KGHSH and LQKENI. The CDR3 coding sequence is TGTGCCAGCTCAAAGGACAGGGTTGGTGAAAAACTGTTTTTT. Residues: CASSKDRVGEKLFF.

The rearrangement links TRBV7-2 to TRBJ2-3; 8 bases match TRBD2. The CDR3 is 15 residues long. V was pared by 2 bases and J by 1 base, with 2 bases of the junction left unmatched. Looked up from germline, CDR1 is SGHTA and CDR2 is FQGNSA. The CDR3 loop is CASSLQLAGTDTQYF. CDR3 nucleotides: TGTGCCAGCAGCTTACAACTAGCGGGCACAGATACGCAGTATTTT.